This T cell receptor beta chain was identified during a study of CD8 T cells in Susac syndrome. Random hexamers were used to reverse transcribe the RNA input (roughly 0.5 to 1 ug). The immunoSEQ assay covered 54 Vbeta and 13 Jbeta segments for CDR3. TCRdb ran MiXCR on the immunoSEQ multiplex PCR reads and lists one entry per CDR3 protein. The table has about 120,000 distinct CDR3 sequences, just under 95% seen once. Study results and limitations: Peak Susac CD8+ clonal expansion was seen in TEMRA cells and active patients.

On this clonotype: Its antigen is as yet unknown.

CDR3 size: 15 residues. Trimming removed 4 bases at V and 2 bases at J, with 12 bases between. Germline CDR1 reads MNHEY; CDR2 reads SMNVEV (reference sequence). From blood CD8+ and CD4+ T cells, the TCR beta chain was sequenced. Both CD4+ and CD8+ T cells were negatively isolated, and TEMRA cells underwent FACS enrichment. The chain couples TRBV27 to TRBJ2-4; D is unresolved. The clonotype comes from a human donor with Susac syndrome. The specimen sequenced was CD8+ T cells from PBMCs. Written as DNA, the CDR3 is TGTGCCAGCAGTTCTTTCACAGCTACCAAAAACATTCAGTACTTC. The encoded protein is CASSSFTATKNIQYF.